The clone carrying this T cell receptor (beta chain) was detected ten times or more. Its antigen is not identified. The CDR3 sequence is 13 residues long. Germline V lookup: CDR1 LNHNV, CDR2 YYDKDF (reference sequence). V dropped 3 bases and J dropped 6 bases, with 8 bases sitting between them. As originally analysed: Clinicopathological groups supplied CDR3 differences that were used to build a distant-metastasis classifier for papillary thyroid cancer. TCRdb ran MiXCR on the PCR reads. These V and J calls rely on TCRdb rather than the paper's analysis. This sample has around 30,000 clones, with about 15% found just once. Each patient went into thyroid surgery without having received any treatment. The sample belongs to a study of metastatic and nonmetastatic thyroid tumors. Study as a whole: Thyroid patients, malignant and benign, had repertoires compared across blood and tumor or nodule tissue. Study results and caveats: It was reportedly found that TCR beta diversity was significantly higher in malignant thyroid tumors than in benign nodules, a difference seen in both blood and tumor samples.

The clonotype comes from a male donor with papillary thyroid cancer or a benign thyroid nodule (not recorded which). Some clones in this sample may be carry-over from other donors' samples. Sequencing input: blood. The chain links TRBV15 to TRBJ1-4; D gene ambiguous. CDR3 loop: CATSRPDDEKLFF. Here the CDR3 DNA reads TGTGCCACCAGCAGGCCGGATGATGAAAAACTGTTTTTT.